This T cell receptor (beta chain) appears in the sequencing data of a study of T cell responses to AZD1222 COVID-19 vaccine (dated by TCRdb to 2020 to 2023). Broadly, across the study: AZD1222 recipients with second doses at about 4 weeks or about 12 weeks were pooled, because spike-specific TCR depth and breadth did not differ between schedules. Trial participants were enrolled into age subgroups of 18-55, 56-69 and 70-plus years, which contained roughly 150, 30 and 60 TCR-sequenced participants, respectively. TCR sequencing covered 230 or so trial participants: about 210 given two doses of AZD1222 and 26 given two doses of MenACWY control vaccine.

With respect to this clone: The antigen this receptor binds is unknown. Base qualities are not at hand, and no much larger clone is one base apart.

Points the paper makes about the study in general: Nearly half of unique spike-specific TCRs reportedly recognized epitopes outside regions mutated in the B.1.351 and B.1.1.7 variants. The vaccine-associated CD4 TCRs covered the entire spike protein, and the dominant responses fell in regions 160-218 and 743-854. Because no samples from the day 14 peak response were available, repertoires could be characterized only after the peak T cell response. Spike-specific TCR breadth and depth rose significantly after two AZD1222 doses compared with day 0 and with MenACWY recipients. In the small 56-69-year group, the increase in depth fell short of significance, most likely because of low power. Most participants were white British and females outnumbered males, and the authors suggested that clonal diversity may have been underestimated. Conclusions about previously exposed vaccinees were limited because only six AZD1222 recipients were SARS-CoV-2 seropositive at baseline.

In light of the paper, this sample's time point label describes: baseline before first vaccination. Vaccinee samples were obtained from the UK trials COV001 and COV002, which included a single-blind randomized controlled phase 2/3 trial of AZD1222 (ChAdOx1 nCoV-19) in healthy adults. Trial participant PBMC samples were collected at day 0 and day 28 after the second dose for TCRbeta chain sequencing. The CDR3 regions of human TCRbeta chains were analyzed by immunosequencing. The authors' pipeline ran thus. TCRs in the repertoires were compared against a reference library of SARS-CoV-2-specific TCRs that had been generated with the MIRA antigen-specificity platform. Breadth meant the fraction of unique TCRs that were SARS-CoV-2-associated, whereas depth meant the fraction of total T cells that were SARS-CoV-2-associated. Each spike-specific TCR was assigned to its reactive spike region and to a CD4 or CD8 class using the MIRA data. Log10-transformed breadth and depth values were compared by one-way ANOVA with Sidak's multiple comparisons tests. Here the immuneACCESS table is served through TCRdb, limited to in-frame sequences with V and J called. Missing clones are a known gap in these copies; in checked studies unresolved V genes cover under half, and the rest lacks a known reason. Clone size and the V and J calls come from that table; the DNA yielded D and trimming. Here the sample has about 66,000 clones; about 90% occur a single time. Of the sample, 15% to 20% falls within the top ten clones.

The CDR3, from cysteine to phenylalanine, totals 16 residues. The sequence is cut down to CDR3 DNA, 48 bases in frame from base 1. V sheds 1 base and J sheds 3 bases, leaving 13 bases between their ends. The germline V gene specifies MNHNS as CDR1 and SASEGT as CDR2. This receptor was obtained from an adult in good health. The chain is made from TRBV6-1 and TRBJ1-5; a tentative D match to TRBD1 spans 5 bases. The source material was peripheral blood, sampled on day 0 of AZD1222 vaccination. The CDR3 reads CASSEEGPQHNQPQHF. The base sequence is TGTGCCAGCAGTGAAGAGGGGCCACAGCACAATCAGCCCCAGCATTTT.